This T cell receptor (beta chain) derives from a study of T cell changes during pregnancy in multiple sclerosis. Repertoires were generated with immunoSEQ multiplex PCR, while TCRdb's copy carries only in-frame clones and drops some. Of roughly 56,000 clones in the sample, 70% to 90% are singletons; the top ten hold 1.5% to 2%. V lost 0 bases and J lost 1, with 12 bases in between. The CDR3 totals 16 residues. Germline V gene lookup returns CDR1 LGHNT and CDR2 FRNRAP. This chain joins TRBV12-5 and TRBJ1-2; no firm D call. The input for sequencing was peripheral blood, taken in the first trimester of pregnancy. The receptor was isolated from a female donor with multiple sclerosis, enrolled in a pregnancy study. The CDR3 reads CASGLVNWAFNYGYTF. The CDR3 DNA reads TGTGCTAGTGGTTTGGTAAATTGGGCCTTTAACTATGGCTACACCTTC.